Listed here are 25 T cell receptor beta chains from one sample, sequenced in a study of blood T cell repertoires in COVID-19. TCRdb keeps only in-frame clones here, not all; method: immunoSEQ multiplex PCR. The sample has about 100,000 clones, approximately 86% seen once. The sequenced sample was PBMCs or T cells enriched from blood (not recorded which). These receptor sequences come from a woman in her forties or fifties who had recovered from COVID-19.

V usage is TRBV7-9 and J usage is TRBJ1-1, with 10 bases matching TRBD1. This CDR3 is 13 amino acids long. The V segment lost 4 bases and the J segment 8 bases; nucleotides outside the gene matches: 4. Germline-derived CDR1 and CDR2 are SEHNR and FQNEAQ (reference sequence). The CDR3 loop is CASSSGQGWEAFF. The CDR3 DNA reads TGTGCCAGCAGCTCGGGACAGGGGTGGGAAGCTTTCTTT.

The V call is TRBV15, the J call TRBJ2-7; the D gene is possibly TRBD2 (5 bases). CDR1 is LNHNV and CDR2 is YYDKDF in the germline V gene (reference sequence). This CDR3 has 13 amino acids. Deletions cut 0 bases from V and 7 bases from J, with 10 bases between. The CDR3 nucleotides are TGTGCCACCAGCAGAGATATGCCGGGGGAGCAGTACTTC. It encodes CATSRDMPGEQYF. Full variable domain (missing parts from reference TRBV15 and TRBJ2-7): DAMVIQNPRYQVTQFGKPVTLSCSQTLNHNVMYWYQQKSSQAPKLLFHYYDKDFNNEADTPDNFQSRRPNTSFCFLDIRSPGLGDTAMYLCATSRDMPGEQYFGPGTRLTVT.

This clone was counted a single time. The chain joins TRBV27 to TRBJ2-1; D remains unclear. Germline CDR1 is MNHEY and CDR2 is SMNVEV (reference sequence). Trimming pared 0 bases from V and 9 bases from J, leaving 9 bases between. The CDR3 consists of 13 residues. CDR3 residues: CASSLSETGEQFF. CDR3 DNA sequence: TGTGCCAGCAGTTTATCGGAGACTGGTGAGCAGTTCTTC.

CDR3 DNA: TGTGCCAGCAGCTTAGGCGACGGGAAGGGAAGGAATGAGCAGTTCTTC. Protein product: CASSLGDGKGRNEQFF. This chain links TRBV7-2 with TRBJ2-1; weak D call: TRBD2 (5 bases). This CDR3 is built from 16 residues. Trimming took off 1 base at V and 7 bases at J, with 17 bases between the two ends. Germline V gene sequence: CDR1 SGHTA, CDR2 FQGNSA.

The chain's CDR3 is CASSLSGQGRRDEKLFF. The CDR3 DNA reads as TGCGCCAGCAGCTTGTCAGGACAGGGCAGGCGAGATGAAAAACTGTTTTTT. The rearrangement links TRBV5-1 to TRBJ1-4; 8 bases match TRBD1. CDR1 is SGHRS and CDR2 is YFSETQ in the germline V gene. V was clipped by 1 base and J by 6 bases; unmatched bases: 11. CDR3 length: 17 residues.

The chain carries TRBV14 and TRBJ2-5, with D maybe TRBD2 (6 bases). The CDR3 runs 15 residues. The V gene lost 5 bases and the J gene lost 5 bases, with 18 bases spanning the gap. CDR1 is SGHDN, CDR2 FVKESK, per germline. The CDR3 is CASSWASARPETQYF. The CDR3 DNA is TGTGCCAGCAGCTGGGCTAGCGCCCGACCGGAGACCCAGTACTTC. Combining the CDR3 with reference TRBV14 and TRBJ2-5 gives the whole variable domain EAGVTQFPSHSVIEKGQTVTLRCDPISGHDNLYWYRRVMGKEIKFLLHFVKESKQDESGMPNNRFLAERTGGTYSTLKVQPAELEDSGVYFCASSWASARPETQYFGPGTRLLVL.

V usage is TRBV6-9 and J usage is TRBJ2-7; D is possibly TRBD1 (5 bases). Germline V gene data show CDR1 as MNHGY and CDR2 as SVAAGI. This CDR3 is built from 13 residues. The ends were cut back, 10 bases at V and 2 bases at J, with 15 bases in the middle. DNA of the CDR3: TGTGCCACCCTACCTCAGGGAACCTACGAGCAGTACTTC. Translated: CATLPQGTYEQYF.

The V and J genes are TRBV27 and TRBJ2-3; 14 bases match TRBD2. The CDR3 runs to 17 residues. V was pared by 5 bases and J by 1 base, with 5 bases of the junction left unmatched. The germline V gene encodes CDR1 MNHEY and CDR2 SMNVEV (reference sequence). The CDR3 nucleotides are TGTGCCAGCAGTCGCCTGGGACTAGCGGGAGGCACAGATACGCAGTATTTT. This encodes CASSRLGLAGGTDTQYF.

The chain links TRBV6-5 to TRBJ1-5; weak D call: TRBD1 (6 bases). This CDR3 has 14 residues. The germline V gene has CDR1 MNHEY and CDR2 SVGAGI. V lost 8 bases and J 3 bases, leaving 14 bases between the germline ends. CDR3 DNA: TGTGCCAGCCGGCAGGGGAGCCTCAATCAGCCCCAGCATTTT. This sequence encodes CASRQGSLNQPQHF.

This clone was observed a few times. CDR3 in amino acids: CASNRGGGTEAFF. In nucleotides, the CDR3 is TGTGCCAGCAATCGTGGCGGAGGGACTGAAGCTTTCTTT. This chain connects TRBV2 to TRBJ1-1; the D is unclear. Trimming removed 7 bases at V and 5 bases at J, with 14 bases between. This CDR3 contains 13 residues. From germline, CDR1 is SNHLY and CDR2 FYNNEI.

This rearrangement joins TRBV5-1 to TRBJ1-1; TRBD1 is a possible D gene (5 bases). V lost 2 bases, J lost 2 bases, and 10 bases lay in between. The CDR3 loop spans 14 amino acids. The germline V gene encodes CDR1 SGHRS and CDR2 YFSETQ. The CDR3 loop reads CASSLGAANTEAFF. CDR3 coding DNA: TGCGCCAGCAGCTTAGGGGCAGCCAACACTGAAGCTTTCTTT.

The rearrangement joins TRBV5-1 to TRBJ2-3; TRBD2 agrees at 14 bases. Germline V lookup: CDR1 SGHRS, CDR2 YFSETQ. The trim removed 4 bases at V and 0 bases at J, leaving 4 bases unmatched. The CDR3 covers 17 residues. The CDR3 DNA follows: TGCGCCAGCAGCCGGGGACTAGCGGGGGTGAGCACAGATACGCAGTATTTT. Translation: CASSRGLAGVSTDTQYF.

The count of this clone is one. J is TRBJ1-1 and V is TRBV6-5; 10 nucleotides line up with TRBD1. There are 16 residues in the CDR3. Losses at the gene ends were 2 bases for V and 1 base for J; bases not matched to a gene: 4. Germline V CDR1 and CDR2: MNHEY, SVGAGI. The CDR3 nucleotides are TGTGCCAGCAGTTACGGGACAGGGGTGGGGAACACTGAAGCTTTCTTT. Its translation is CASSYGTGVGNTEAFF.

V is TRBV6-5 and J is TRBJ2-2; D unresolved. V dropped 2 bases and J dropped 0 bases, with 7 bases sitting between them. CDR1 is MNHEY and CDR2 is SVGAGI in the germline V gene. The CDR3 is made up of 15 amino acids. CDR3 in DNA: TGTGCCAGCAGTTACCTAACAGCGAACACCGGGGAGCTGTTTTTT. This codes for CASSYLTANTGELFF.

The gene calls are TRBV24-1 and TRBJ1-4; D gene ambiguous. V lost 9 bases and J lost 5, with 6 bases in between. Germline V gene sequence: CDR1 KGHDR, CDR2 SFDVKD. CDR3 length equals 11 residues. The CDR3 reads CATSQNEKLFF. DNA of the CDR3: TGTGCCACCTCACAAAATGAAAAACTGTTTTTT.

The rearrangement links TRBV24-1 to TRBJ2-1; possibly TRBD2 for D (7 bases). The V gene lost 1 base and the J gene lost 2 bases, with 11 bases spanning the gap. Germline V gene data show CDR1 as KGHDR and CDR2 as SFDVKD. This CDR3 contains 16 residues. The CDR3, as DNA: TGTGCCACCAGTGATTTTGGGGGGGCCACCTACAATGAGCAGTTCTTC. Translated: CATSDFGGATYNEQFF.

V gene TRBV28 combines with J gene TRBJ2-4; D not resolved. CDR1 and CDR2 (germline): MDHEN, SYDVKM. The CDR3 runs 16 residues. The germline V and J ends were trimmed by 7 bases and 0 bases, with 16 bases remaining between them. CDR3 in amino acids: CASTLRAAKAKNIQYF. CDR3 sequence (DNA): TGTGCCAGCACTCTCAGAGCAGCGAAAGCCAAAAACATTCAGTACTTC.

V and J are TRBV7-6 and TRBJ2-3, with 13 bases fitting TRBD2. V gave up 5 bases and J gave up 2 bases; unmatched junction bases: 1. The CDR3 contains 15 residues. Germline values: CDR1 SGHVS, CDR2 FNYEAQ. The CDR3 sequence: CASSTSGGVTDTQYF. CDR3 DNA: TGTGCCAGCAGCACTAGCGGGGGGGTCACAGATACGCAGTATTTT.

This clone was observed a handful of times. The rearrangement links TRBV5-6 to TRBJ1-2; 7 bases match TRBD1. The ends lost 6 bases at V and 4 bases at J; junction bases unmatched: 3. The CDR3 contains 12 residues. Germline lookup yields CDR1 SGHDT and CDR2 YYEEEE. CDR3 coding DNA: TGTGCCAGCAAGGAGGGGGCCTATGGCTACACCTTC. Protein sequence: CASKEGAYGYTF.

CDR3 sequence (DNA): TGTGCCAGCAGTTTCTACCCGAGGACAGGAGCAGCCAAAAACATTCAGTACTTC. It codes for CASSFYPRTGAAKNIQYF. The chain joins TRBV28 to TRBJ2-4, with 7 positions matching TRBD1. V was pared by 3 bases and J by 0 bases, with 11 bases of the junction left unmatched. This CDR3 region has 18 residues. Germline V gene lookup returns CDR1 MDHEN and CDR2 SYDVKM.

The rearrangement joins TRBV5-1 to TRBJ1-1, with 7 bases that match TRBD1. Germline values: CDR1 SGHRS, CDR2 YFSETQ. After removal of 0 bases from V and 3 bases from J, the junction contained 8 bases not matched to a gene. There are 16 residues in the CDR3. The CDR3 DNA is TGCGCCAGCAGCTTGGGTAGGGGGCAGGTGGACACTGAAGCTTTCTTT. Translating it yields CASSLGRGQVDTEAFF.

The chain couples TRBV24-1 to TRBJ2-2; 8 bases agree with TRBD2. Germline CDR1 KGHDR, CDR2 SFDVKD. This CDR3 spans 17 amino acids. V trimming: 4 bases; J trimming: 1 base; junction bases outside the gene matches: 7. In DNA, the CDR3 is TGTGCCACCAGTGACCTCCTAGCGGGCGGGAACACCGGGGAGCTGTTTTTT. It is translated as CATSDLLAGGNTGELFF.

The CDR3 region is CASTPTLRPTDHYGYTF. CDR3 coding DNA: TGTGCCAGCACTCCAACACTAAGACCGACAGATCACTATGGCTACACCTTC. The gene calls are TRBV27 and TRBJ1-2; maybe TRBD1 (5 bases). From germline, CDR1 is MNHEY and CDR2 SMNVEV (reference sequence). The CDR3 spans 17 residues. V lost 7 bases to trimming and J lost 3 bases, with 24 bases between them.

The chain carries TRBV29-1 and TRBJ2-5, with 7 positions matching TRBD2. The germline V gene has CDR1 SQVTM and CDR2 ANQGSEA. Trimming cost V 3 bases and J 4 bases; bases outside gene matches: 11. The CDR3 consists of 15 residues. This chain's CDR3 is CSVEGFERDTETQYF. CDR3 bases: TGCAGCGTTGAGGGGTTCGAGCGGGATACAGAGACCCAGTACTTC.

V gene TRBV9 combines with J gene TRBJ2-1; unclear D gene. The CDR3 is made up of 12 amino acids. Between the trimmed V and J ends, which lost 1 base and 5 bases, there was a span of 4 bases. CDR1 SGDLS and CDR2 YYNGEE come from the germline V gene. The DNA of the CDR3 is TGTGCCAGCAGCGTAAGAGACAATGAGCAGTTCTTC. Translated, it gives CASSVRDNEQFF. Full variable domain (missing parts from reference TRBV9 and TRBJ2-1): DSGVTQTPKHLITATGQRVTLRCSPRSGDLSVYWYQQSLDQGLQFLIQYYNGEERAKGNILERFSAQQFPDLHSELNLSSLELGDSALYFCASSVRDNEQFFGPGTRLTVL.